This T cell receptor beta chain was sequenced during a study of human T cells and chemical hapten exposure. Study background: Diphenylcyclopropenone, dosed weekly to the scalp, was given to patients throughout the roughly 25-week study.

General study results and limits: Patch test score rose with PT1 expanded TCR count, significant at thresholds 8, 16 and 32, not 4.

TCRdb itself ran the RACE reads through MiXCR, one entry per CDR3 protein. Of fewer than 90,000 distinct CDR3 sequences listed, around 6.7% are singletons. This sample's time point: patch test 2, 6 weeks after DPC sensitization. Sample treatment: therapeutic diphenylcyclopropenone sensitization with weekly scalp DPC. This CDR3 has 13 residues. Trimming took 5 bases from V and 9 from J, leaving 15 bases between them. The germline V gene encodes CDR1 SGHAT and CDR2 FQNNGV. This clonotype was counted at least ten times. No antigen is known for it. The chain recombines TRBV11-2 with TRBJ2-3; D might be TRBD2 (5 bases). Sequenced here: whole blood, sampled in connection with sensitization to the hapten diphenylcyclopropenone (DPC). This TCR was sampled from a woman in her 30s with alopecia areata. Some clones in this sample may be carry-over from other donors' samples. The CDR3 sequence: CASSQDFARTQYF. DNA for the CDR3: TGTGCCAGCAGCCAGGACTTCGCGCGGACGCAGTATTTT.